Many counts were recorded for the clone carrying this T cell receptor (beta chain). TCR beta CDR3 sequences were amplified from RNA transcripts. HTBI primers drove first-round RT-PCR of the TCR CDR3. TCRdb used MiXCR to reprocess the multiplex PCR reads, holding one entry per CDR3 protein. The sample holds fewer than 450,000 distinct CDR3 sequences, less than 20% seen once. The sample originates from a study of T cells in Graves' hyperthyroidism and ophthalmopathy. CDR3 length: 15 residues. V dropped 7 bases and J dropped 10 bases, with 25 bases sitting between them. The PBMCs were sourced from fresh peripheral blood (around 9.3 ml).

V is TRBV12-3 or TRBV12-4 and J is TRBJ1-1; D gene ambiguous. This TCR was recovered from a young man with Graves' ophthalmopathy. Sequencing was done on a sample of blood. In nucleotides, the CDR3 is TGTGCCAGCACCCTGACGTGGATGGTCGGTGAGGGAGCTTTCTTT. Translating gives CASTLTWMVGEGAFF.